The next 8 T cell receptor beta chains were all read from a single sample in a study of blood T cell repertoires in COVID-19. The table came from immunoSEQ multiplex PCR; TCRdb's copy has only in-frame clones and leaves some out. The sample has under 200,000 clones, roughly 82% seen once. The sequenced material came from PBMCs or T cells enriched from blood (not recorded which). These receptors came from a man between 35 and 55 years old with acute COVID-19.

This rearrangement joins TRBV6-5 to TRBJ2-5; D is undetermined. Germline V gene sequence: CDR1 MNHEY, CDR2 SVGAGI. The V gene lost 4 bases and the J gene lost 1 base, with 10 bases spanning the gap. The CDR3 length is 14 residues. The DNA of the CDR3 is TGTGCCAGCAGTTCCCCGGCAGGCCAAGAGACCCAGTACTTC. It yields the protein CASSSPAGQETQYF.

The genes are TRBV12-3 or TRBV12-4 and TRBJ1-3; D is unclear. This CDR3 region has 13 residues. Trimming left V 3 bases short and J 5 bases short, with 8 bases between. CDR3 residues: CASSFGGRNTIYF. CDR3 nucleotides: TGTGCCAGCAGTTTTGGAGGGCGAAACACCATATATTTT.

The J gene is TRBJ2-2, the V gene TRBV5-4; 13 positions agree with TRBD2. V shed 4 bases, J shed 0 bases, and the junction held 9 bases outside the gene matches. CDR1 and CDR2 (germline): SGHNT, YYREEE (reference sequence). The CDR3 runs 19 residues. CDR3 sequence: CASSPMTSGRSANTGELFF. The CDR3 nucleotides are TGTGCCAGCAGCCCGATGACTAGCGGGAGGAGTGCGAACACCGGGGAGCTGTTTTTT.

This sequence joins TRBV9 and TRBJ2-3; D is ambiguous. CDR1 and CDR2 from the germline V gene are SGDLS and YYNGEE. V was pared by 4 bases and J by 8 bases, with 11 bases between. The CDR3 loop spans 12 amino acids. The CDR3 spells CASSSPPGTQYF. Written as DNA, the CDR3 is TGTGCCAGCAGCTCCCCGCCGGGTACGCAGTATTTT.

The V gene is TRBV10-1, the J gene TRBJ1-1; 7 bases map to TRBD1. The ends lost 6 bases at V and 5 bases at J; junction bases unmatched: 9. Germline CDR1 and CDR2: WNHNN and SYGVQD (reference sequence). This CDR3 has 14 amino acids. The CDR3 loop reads CASSRSQGETEAFF. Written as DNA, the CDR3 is TGCGCCAGCAGCCGATCTCAGGGGGAAACTGAAGCTTTCTTT.

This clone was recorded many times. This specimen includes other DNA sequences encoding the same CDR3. This CDR3 reads CASSLGLAGAHEQYF. CDR3 in DNA: TGTGCCAGCAGCCTCGGACTAGCGGGAGCCCACGAGCAGTACTTC. The chain couples TRBV3-1 (or the pseudogene TRBV3-2) to TRBJ2-7; 13 bases fit TRBD2. The CDR3 consists of 15 residues. Germline trimming cut 4 bases from V and 5 bases from J; bases unmatched to any gene: 5. From germline, CDR1 is LGHDT and CDR2 YNNKEL (reference sequence).

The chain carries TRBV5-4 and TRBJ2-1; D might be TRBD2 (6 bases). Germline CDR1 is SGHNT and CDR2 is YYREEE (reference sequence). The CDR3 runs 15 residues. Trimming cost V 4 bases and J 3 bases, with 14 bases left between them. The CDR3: CASSGLAEVYNEQFF. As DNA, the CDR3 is TGTGCCAGCAGCGGATTAGCGGAGGTCTACAATGAGCAGTTCTTC.

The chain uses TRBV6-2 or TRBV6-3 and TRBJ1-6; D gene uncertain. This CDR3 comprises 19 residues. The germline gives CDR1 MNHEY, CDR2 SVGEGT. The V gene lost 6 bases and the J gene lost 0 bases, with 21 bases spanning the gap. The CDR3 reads CASSRRRRESSSYNSPLHF. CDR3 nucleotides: TGTGCCAGCAGCCGAAGACGGAGGGAGAGTAGCTCCTATAATTCACCCCTCCACTTT.